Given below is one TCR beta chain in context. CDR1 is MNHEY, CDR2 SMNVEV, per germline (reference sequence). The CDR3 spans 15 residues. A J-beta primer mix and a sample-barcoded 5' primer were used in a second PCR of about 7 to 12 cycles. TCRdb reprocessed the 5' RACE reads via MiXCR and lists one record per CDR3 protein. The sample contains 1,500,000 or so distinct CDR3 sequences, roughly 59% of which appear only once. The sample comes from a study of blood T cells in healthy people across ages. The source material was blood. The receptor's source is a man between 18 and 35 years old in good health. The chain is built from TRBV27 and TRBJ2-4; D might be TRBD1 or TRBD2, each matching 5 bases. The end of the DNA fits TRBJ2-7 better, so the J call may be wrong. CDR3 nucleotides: TGTGCCAGCAGTGCTCGTCTCCGGGACCCATACGAGCAGTACTTC. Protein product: CASSARLRDPYEQYF.